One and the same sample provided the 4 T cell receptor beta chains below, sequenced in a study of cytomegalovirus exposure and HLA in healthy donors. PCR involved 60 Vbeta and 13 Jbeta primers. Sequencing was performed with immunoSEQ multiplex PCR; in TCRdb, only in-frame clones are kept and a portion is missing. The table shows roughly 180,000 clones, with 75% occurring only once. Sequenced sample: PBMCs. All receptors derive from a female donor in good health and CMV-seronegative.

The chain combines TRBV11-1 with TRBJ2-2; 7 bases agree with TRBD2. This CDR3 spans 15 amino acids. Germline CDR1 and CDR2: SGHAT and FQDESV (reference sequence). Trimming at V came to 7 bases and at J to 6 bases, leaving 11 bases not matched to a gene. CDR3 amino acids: CASTHRGRVPGELFF. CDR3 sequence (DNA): TGTGCCAGCACCCACCGGGGGAGGGTACCCGGGGAGCTGTTTTTT.

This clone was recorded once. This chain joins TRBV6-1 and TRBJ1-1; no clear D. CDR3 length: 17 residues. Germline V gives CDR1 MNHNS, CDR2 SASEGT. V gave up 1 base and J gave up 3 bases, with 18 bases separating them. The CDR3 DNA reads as TGTGCCAGCAGTGAAGTCGGAGGACTTTATGTGGACACTGAAGCTTTCTTT. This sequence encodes CASSEVGGLYVDTEAFF.

The CDR3 region is CASSAGNSYEQYF. The CDR3 DNA follows: TGTGCCAGTAGTGCCGGGAACTCCTACGAGCAGTACTTC. V is TRBV19 and J is TRBJ2-7; D possibly corresponds to TRBD2 (5 bases). Germline V gene lookup returns CDR1 LNHDA and CDR2 SQIVND (reference sequence). The CDR3 consists of 13 residues. Trimming stripped 5 bases from V and 0 bases from J, with 8 bases between.

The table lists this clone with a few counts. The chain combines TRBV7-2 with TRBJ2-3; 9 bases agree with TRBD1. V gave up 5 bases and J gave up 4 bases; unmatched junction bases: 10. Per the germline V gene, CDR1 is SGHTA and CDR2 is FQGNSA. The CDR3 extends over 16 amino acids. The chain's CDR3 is CASSQAFTGGADTQYF. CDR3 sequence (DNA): TGTGCCAGCAGCCAGGCCTTTACAGGGGGCGCAGATACGCAGTATTTT.